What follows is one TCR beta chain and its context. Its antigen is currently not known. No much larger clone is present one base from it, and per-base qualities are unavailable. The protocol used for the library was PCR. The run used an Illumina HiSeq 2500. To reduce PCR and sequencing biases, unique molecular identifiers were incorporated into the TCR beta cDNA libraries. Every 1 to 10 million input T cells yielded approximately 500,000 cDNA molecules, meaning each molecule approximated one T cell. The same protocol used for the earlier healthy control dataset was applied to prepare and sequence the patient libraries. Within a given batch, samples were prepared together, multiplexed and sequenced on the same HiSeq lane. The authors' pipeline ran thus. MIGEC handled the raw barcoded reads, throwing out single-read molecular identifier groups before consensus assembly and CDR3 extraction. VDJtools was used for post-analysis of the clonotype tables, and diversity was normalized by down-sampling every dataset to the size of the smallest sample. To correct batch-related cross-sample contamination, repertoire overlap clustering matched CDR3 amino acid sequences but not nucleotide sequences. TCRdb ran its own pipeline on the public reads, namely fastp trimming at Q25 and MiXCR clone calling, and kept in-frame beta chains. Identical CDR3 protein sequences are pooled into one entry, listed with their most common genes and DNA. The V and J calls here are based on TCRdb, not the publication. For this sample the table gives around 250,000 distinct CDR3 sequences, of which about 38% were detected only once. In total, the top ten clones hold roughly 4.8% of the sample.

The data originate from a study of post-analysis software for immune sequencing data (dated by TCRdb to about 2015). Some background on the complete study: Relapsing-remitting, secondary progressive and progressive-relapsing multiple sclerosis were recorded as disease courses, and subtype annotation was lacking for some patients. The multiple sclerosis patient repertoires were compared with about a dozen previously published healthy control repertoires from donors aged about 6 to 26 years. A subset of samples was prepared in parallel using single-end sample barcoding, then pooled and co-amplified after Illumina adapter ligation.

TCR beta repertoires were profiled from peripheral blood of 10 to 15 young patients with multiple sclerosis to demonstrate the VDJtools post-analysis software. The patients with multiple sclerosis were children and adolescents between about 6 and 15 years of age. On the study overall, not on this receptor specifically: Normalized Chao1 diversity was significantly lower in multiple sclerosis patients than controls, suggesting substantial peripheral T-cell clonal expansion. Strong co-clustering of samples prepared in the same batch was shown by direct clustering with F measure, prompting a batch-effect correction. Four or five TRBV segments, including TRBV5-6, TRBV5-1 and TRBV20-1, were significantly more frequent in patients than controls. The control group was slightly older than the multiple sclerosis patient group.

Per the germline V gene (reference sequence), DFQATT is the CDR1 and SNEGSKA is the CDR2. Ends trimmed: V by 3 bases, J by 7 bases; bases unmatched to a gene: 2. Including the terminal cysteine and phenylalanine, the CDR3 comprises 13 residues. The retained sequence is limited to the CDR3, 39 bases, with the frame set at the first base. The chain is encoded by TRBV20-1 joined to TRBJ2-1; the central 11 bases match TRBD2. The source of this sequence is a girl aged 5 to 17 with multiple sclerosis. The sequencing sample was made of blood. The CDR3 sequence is CSARGLAVNEQFF. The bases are TGCAGTGCTAGGGGACTAGCGGTGAATGAGCAGTTCTTC.